Below are 26 T cell receptor beta chains sequenced from a single sample in a study of control samples from healthy donors and cancer patients (dated by TCRdb to the early 2020s). Libraries were made using the immunoSEQ multiplex PCR assay. Sourced from immuneACCESS, this table was stored by TCRdb with only in-frame sequences that have V and J called. A share of the clones is absent; for the studies checked, an unresolved V gene accounts for under half, and the remainder has no known explanation. This sample gives 70,000 to 100,000 clones in total; 85% to 90% of them show up just once. The ten largest clones take up 1.5% to 2% of the sample. The sample consisted of PBMCs. All receptors derive from a woman aged 55-70 years with head and neck cancer.

J is TRBJ2-7 and V is TRBV5-6; no reliable D call. V was pared by 0 bases and J by 5 bases, with 18 bases between. CDR3 length: 16 residues. Germline CDR1 reads SGHDT; CDR2 reads YYEEEE. This chain's CDR3 is CASSLGSTSPAHEQYF. CDR3 DNA sequence: TGTGCCAGCAGCTTGGGCTCGACCTCCCCGGCTCACGAGCAGTACTTC. The entire variable domain, with the rest obtained from reference TRBV5-6 and TRBJ2-7, is as follows: DAGVTQSPTHLIKTRGQQVTLRCSPKSGHDTVSWYQQALGQGPQFIFQYYEEEERQRGNFPDRFSGHQFPNYSSELNVNALLLGDSALYLCASSLGSTSPAHEQYFGPGTRLTVT.

This clone was counted a few times. For the CDR3, the DNA is TGCGCCAGCAGCTTGGAGGGGGGACTTAGCACAGATACGCAGTATTTT. It is translated as CASSLEGGLSTDTQYF. This chain links TRBV5-1 with TRBJ2-3, with D perhaps being TRBD1 or TRBD2 (6 bases each). The V and J ends lost 0 bases and 0 bases respectively, with 11 bases between them. The CDR3 extends over 16 amino acids. Germline CDR1 is SGHRS and CDR2 is YFSETQ.

This chain connects TRBV10-3 to TRBJ2-2, with TRBD2 matching over 8 bases. V trimming: 4 bases; J trimming: 1 base; junction bases outside the gene matches: 14. The CDR3 is 19 residues long. The V gene's germline CDR1 is ENHRY and CDR2 SYGVKD. The CDR3 DNA is TGTGCCATCAGTGTTATAAGGCTAGCGGGCCTACAGAACACCGGGGAGCTGTTTTTT. It is translated as CAISVIRLAGLQNTGELFF.

The chain carries TRBV28 and TRBJ1-1; D is uncertain. CDR3 length: 15 residues. CDR1 is MDHEN, CDR2 SYDVKM, per germline. V shed 2 bases and J shed 1 base, with 11 bases lying between them. The CDR3 DNA reads as TGTGCCAGCAGTTTAAAGGTGGAGGCGAACACTGAAGCTTTCTTT. Protein sequence: CASSLKVEANTEAFF.

The chain joins TRBV5-1 to TRBJ2-5, with TRBD2 as a possible D gene (6 bases). V lost 0 bases to trimming and J lost 4 bases, with 16 bases between them. CDR1 and CDR2 (germline): SGHRS, YFSETQ. This CDR3 region has 16 residues. The CDR3, as DNA: TGCGCCAGCAGCTTGGAGATCCGTGGAGGGCGAGAGACCCAGTACTTC. It codes for CASSLEIRGGRETQYF. Looking up the rest from reference TRBV5-1 and TRBJ2-5 gives the full variable domain: KAGVTQTPRYLIKTRGQQVTLSCSPISGHRSVSWYQQTPGQGLQFLFEYFSETQRNKGNFPGRFSGRQFSNSRSEMNVSTLELGDSALYLCASSLEIRGGRETQYFGPGTRLLVL.

The chain links TRBV6-2 or TRBV6-3 to TRBJ2-5; 10 nucleotides line up with TRBD2. This CDR3 spans 15 amino acids. Germline lookup yields CDR1 MNHEY and CDR2 SVGEGT. Germline trimming cut 6 bases from V and 5 bases from J; bases unmatched to any gene: 9. CDR3 nucleotides: TGTGCCAGCAGCCGACTAGCGGGTAATCGGGAGACCCAGTACTTC. Its translation: CASSRLAGNRETQYF.

The chain recombines TRBV2 with TRBJ2-1; TRBD2 aligns across 10 bases. CDR3 length equals 15 residues. Trimming took 7 bases from V and 1 from J; bases not matched to a gene: 4. Germline V gene data show CDR1 as SNHLY and CDR2 as FYNNEI. This chain's CDR3 is CASTQAGGSYNEQFF. CDR3 in DNA: TGTGCCAGCACCCAAGCGGGAGGGTCCTACAATGAGCAGTTCTTC.

The V gene is TRBV18, the J gene TRBJ2-1, with 12 bases identical to TRBD1. Trimming removed 4 bases from V and 6 bases from J; junction bases left unmatched: 10. This CDR3 has 17 amino acids. CDR1 and CDR2 from the germline V gene are KGHSH and LQKENI. DNA of the CDR3: TGTGCCAGCTCACGACCTCCCGGGACAGGGGGCGGCAATGAGCAGTTCTTC. Translating gives CASSRPPGTGGGNEQFF.

The chain carries TRBV11-2 and TRBJ2-1; D assignment may be TRBD1 or TRBD2 (5 bases each). V shed 0 bases and J shed 3 bases, with 15 bases lying between them. This CDR3 has 17 residues. Looked up from germline, CDR1 is SGHAT and CDR2 is FQNNGV. CDR3 in amino acids: CASSLDLGGDNYNEQFF. The CDR3 DNA reads as TGTGCCAGCAGCTTAGATCTTGGGGGAGACAACTACAATGAGCAGTTCTTC.

The chain couples TRBV2 to TRBJ2-2; D unresolved. The germline gives CDR1 SNHLY, CDR2 FYNNEI. The V and J ends lost 5 bases and 1 base respectively, with 14 bases between them. The CDR3 length is 16 residues. DNA for the CDR3: TGTGCCAGCAGTCAACAGCTACTCCTGAACACCGGGGAGCTGTTTTTT. Its translation: CASSQQLLLNTGELFF.

The V call is TRBV9, the J call TRBJ2-7, with 15 bases matching TRBD2. Germline CDR1 and CDR2: SGDLS and YYNGEE. This CDR3 region has 18 residues. The V gene end was trimmed by 4 bases and the J gene end by 1 base; junction bases not matched to a gene: 9. CDR3 amino acids: CASSLGLAGGIQSYEQYF. Here the CDR3 DNA reads TGTGCCAGCAGCTTGGGACTAGCGGGAGGAATTCAGTCCTACGAGCAGTACTTC.

V gene TRBV5-1 combines with J gene TRBJ1-1; maybe TRBD1 (5 bases). Germline-derived CDR1 and CDR2 are SGHRS and YFSETQ. Trimming removed 1 base at V and 0 bases at J, with 10 bases between. The CDR3 is made up of 15 amino acids. This chain's CDR3 is CASSLPDSVNTEAFF. CDR3 DNA: TGCGCCAGCAGCTTGCCCGACAGCGTGAACACTGAAGCTTTCTTT. The full variable domain, rest sourced from reference TRBV5-1 and TRBJ1-1, is KAGVTQTPRYLIKTRGQQVTLSCSPISGHRSVSWYQQTPGQGLQFLFEYFSETQRNKGNFPGRFSGRQFSNSRSEMNVSTLELGDSALYLCASSLPDSVNTEAFFGQGTRLTVV.

The count of this clone is one. This chain's CDR3 is CASSVDRPDTQYF. CDR3 DNA sequence: TGTGCCAGCAGCGTTGACAGGCCAGATACGCAGTATTTT. J is TRBJ2-3 and V is TRBV5-4, with D possibly matching TRBD1 (6 bases). Germline V CDR1 and CDR2: SGHNT, YYREEE (reference sequence). CDR3 length equals 13 residues. V was pared by 4 bases and J by 4 bases, with 10 bases between.

The J gene is TRBJ1-5, the V gene TRBV3-1 (or the pseudogene TRBV3-2); a possible D gene is TRBD1 (6 bases). Germline V CDR1 and CDR2: LGHDT, YNNKEL (reference sequence). V was trimmed by 2 bases and J by 3 bases, leaving 14 bases between them. The CDR3 has 16 residues. The CDR3 bases are TGTGCCAGCAGCCAAATGGGAGGGGGTTACAATCAGCCCCAGCATTTT. Protein: CASSQMGGGYNQPQHF.

This clone was seen just once. CDR3 protein: CASSPPGADVEQFF. The CDR3, as DNA: TGTGCCAGCAGCCCCCCTGGAGCGGACGTGGAGCAGTTCTTC. V and J are TRBV7-3 and TRBJ2-1, with D perhaps TRBD2 (5 bases). The V end lost 5 bases, the J end lost 10 bases, and 18 bases lay between the germline ends. From germline, CDR1 is SGHTA and CDR2 FQGTGA. The length of the CDR3 is 14 residues.

V and J are TRBV9 and TRBJ2-1; 8 bases fit TRBD2. CDR1 is SGDLS and CDR2 is YYNGEE in the germline V gene. This CDR3 spans 15 amino acids. J lost 8 bases, V lost 2 bases, and 9 bases had no gene match. Written as DNA, the CDR3 is TGTGCCAGCAGCGTCTCCAGCGGGAGTAGCTATGAGCAGTTCTTC. Its translation: CASSVSSGSSYEQFF.

V and J are TRBV5-8 and TRBJ2-2, with D perhaps matching TRBD1 (5 bases). The CDR3 has 14 amino acids. Germline V lookup: CDR1 SGHTS, CDR2 YDEGEE. V was clipped by 0 bases and J by 4 bases, with 7 bases between them. The CDR3 nucleotides are TGTGCCAGCAGCTTGGACAGGATCACCGGGGAGCTGTTTTTT. It is translated as CASSLDRITGELFF.

V is TRBV6-2 or TRBV6-3 and J is TRBJ1-1, with D possibly matching TRBD1 (5 bases). Trimming shortened V by 2 bases and J by 1 base, and 14 bases separated the two germline ends. Germline V gene data show CDR1 as MNHEY and CDR2 as SVGEGT. The CDR3 is 16 residues long. The CDR3 loop is CASSYPGQAGNTEAFF. The CDR3 coding sequence is TGTGCCAGCAGTTACCCGGGGCAGGCCGGGAACACTGAAGCTTTCTTT.

The chain carries TRBV5-1 and TRBJ2-7; a possible D gene is TRBD2 (6 bases). The V end was cut by 1 base, the J end by 3 bases, with 11 bases between. The CDR3 length is 14 residues. CDR1 and CDR2 (germline): SGHRS, YFSETQ. In nucleotides, the CDR3 is TGCGCCAGCAGCTTGTACCCGGGAGTCTACGAGCAGTACTTC. Its translation: CASSLYPGVYEQYF. The full variable domain, with the rest looked up from reference TRBV5-1 and TRBJ2-7, is KAGVTQTPRYLIKTRGQQVTLSCSPISGHRSVSWYQQTPGQGLQFLFEYFSETQRNKGNFPGRFSGRQFSNSRSEMNVSTLELGDSALYLCASSLYPGVYEQYFGPGTRLTVT.

The chain has TRBV27 and TRBJ1-6; D remains unclear. The length of the CDR3 is 13 residues. Per germline, CDR1 MNHEY and CDR2 SMNVEV (reference sequence). V gave up 2 bases and J gave up 7 bases, with 6 bases separating them. The CDR3 coding sequence is TGTGCCAGCAGTTTAGCCCGGAATTCACCCCTCCACTTT. Translating it yields CASSLARNSPLHF.

The chain joins TRBV11-2 to TRBJ2-7; tentatively, D is TRBD2 (5 bases). The CDR3 contains 15 residues. Trimming cost V 3 bases and J 0 bases, with 12 bases left between them. The germline CDR1 and CDR2 sequences are SGHAT and FQNNGV. CDR3 residues: CASSFGSQSSYEQYF. The CDR3 DNA follows: TGTGCCAGCAGCTTTGGGAGCCAGAGCTCCTACGAGCAGTACTTC.

The CDR3 sequence: CASSLAWTGLSLEQYF. CDR3 DNA sequence: TGTGCCAGCAGCTTAGCGTGGACAGGGTTATCTCTCGAGCAGTACTTC. The chain links TRBV11-3 to TRBJ2-7, with 8 bases aligning to TRBD1. There are 16 residues in the CDR3. V was pared by 1 base and J by 6 bases, with 11 bases of the junction left unmatched. CDR1 SGHNT and CDR2 YENEEA come from the germline V gene.

The chain employs TRBV5-4 and TRBJ2-5; TRBD2 matches 13 bases. Germline CDR1 SGHNT, CDR2 YYREEE (reference sequence). This CDR3 has 16 residues. The V segment lost 4 bases and the J segment 4 bases; nucleotides outside the gene matches: 7. The CDR3: CASSTGTSGMVETQYF. In DNA form, the CDR3 reads TGTGCCAGCAGCACTGGGACTAGCGGGATGGTAGAGACCCAGTACTTC.

V gene TRBV9 combines with J gene TRBJ2-1; 12 positions match TRBD2. This CDR3 spans 15 amino acids. V gave up 4 bases and J gave up 6 bases; unmatched junction bases: 5. Per germline, CDR1 SGDLS and CDR2 YYNGEE. Written as DNA, the CDR3 is TGTGCCAGCAGCAAGACTAGCGGGAGTTTCAATGAGCAGTTCTTC. The encoded protein is CASSKTSGSFNEQFF.

This chain joins TRBV5-6 and TRBJ1-2; D unresolved. This CDR3 is built from 14 residues. Trimming shortened V by 0 bases and J by 7 bases, and 13 bases separated the two germline ends. The germline V gene encodes CDR1 SGHDT and CDR2 YYEEEE. CDR3 sequence: CASSLGPRGGGYTF. The CDR3 nucleotides read TGTGCCAGCAGCTTGGGACCCCGGGGAGGTGGCTACACCTTC.

The J gene is TRBJ2-7, the V gene TRBV27; D is perhaps TRBD1 or TRBD2 (6 bases each). Per the germline V gene, CDR1 is MNHEY and CDR2 is SMNVEV (reference sequence). V gave up 8 bases and J gave up 4 bases, with 18 bases separating them. The CDR3 runs to 14 residues. As DNA, the CDR3 is TGTGCCAGCGGCGGGACAAACAAGGGGTACGAGCAGTACTTC. This codes for CASGGTNKGYEQYF.